A single sample gave rise to the 14 T cell receptor beta chains below, sequenced in a study of shared T cell receptors in the human thymus. This table comes from immunoSEQ multiplex PCR, and its TCRdb copy is limited to in-frame clones, with some not included. Here the sample spans 540,000 or so clones, about 80% being singletons. These data were also reused for a study on human thymus T cells.

The sample taken for sequencing was thymocytes. The receptors were gathered from a boy younger than two with a congenital heart defect.

The rearrangement links TRBV19 to TRBJ1-1, with D unclear. V lost 11 bases and J lost 0, with 19 bases in between. The CDR3 is made up of 15 amino acids. From germline, CDR1 is LNHDA and CDR2 SQIVND (reference sequence). The CDR3 sequence: CASQTQEQMNTEAFF. CDR3 nucleotide sequence: TGTGCCTCTCAGACCCAGGAACAAATGAACACTGAAGCTTTCTTT.

The chain couples TRBV30 to TRBJ2-7, with D hard to call. The CDR3 has 14 amino acids. V lost 3 bases, J lost 0 bases, and 12 bases lay in between. Germline V gives CDR1 GTSNPN, CDR2 SVGIG (reference sequence). The CDR3 here is CAWSRSENSYEQYF. DNA for the CDR3: TGTGCCTGGAGCCGGAGCGAAAACTCCTACGAGCAGTACTTC.

The chain links TRBV6-5 to TRBJ2-7; 8 positions match TRBD2. Germline lookup yields CDR1 MNHEY and CDR2 SVGAGI. The junction had 3 bases not matched to a gene; V was cut back by 0 bases and J by 2 bases. The CDR3 has 15 residues. CDR3 nucleotide sequence: TGTGCCAGCAGTTACTCCGGGGGGGACACCTACGAGCAGTACTTC. It specifies CASSYSGGDTYEQYF.

The chain carries TRBV10-1 and TRBJ2-7; TRBD2 matches at 8 bases. The CDR3 is 14 amino acids. Losses at the gene ends were 5 bases for V and 4 bases for J; bases not matched to a gene: 7. Germline V gene lookup returns CDR1 WNHNN and CDR2 SYGVQD (reference sequence). CDR3 sequence reads: CASSSASGRYEQYF. The CDR3 bases are TGCGCCAGCAGTAGCGCTAGCGGGCGTTACGAGCAGTACTTC.

V is TRBV7-6 and J is TRBJ2-3; TRBD2 agrees at 7 bases. This CDR3 is 17 amino acids long. In germline, CDR1 is SGHVS, CDR2 FNYEAQ. Trimming at V came to 5 bases and at J to 4 bases, leaving 15 bases not matched to a gene. CDR3 DNA: TGTGCCAGCAGCCTCACTACTAGCGCGTACGTTCCAGATACGCAGTATTTT. Translation: CASSLTTSAYVPDTQYF.

This clone was found once. The genes are TRBV7-6 and TRBJ2-7, with 7 positions matching TRBD1. V was clipped by 4 bases and J by 2 bases; unmatched bases: 14. There are 17 residues in the CDR3. Germline V gene data show CDR1 as SGHVS and CDR2 as FNYEAQ. The CDR3 sequence: CASSSLGTRDRAYEQYF. In DNA, the CDR3 is TGTGCCAGCAGCTCACTAGGGACAAGGGACAGAGCCTACGAGCAGTACTTC.

The chain combines TRBV12-5 with TRBJ2-7, with D possibly being TRBD2 (6 bases). The CDR3 sequence is 15 residues long. CDR1 is LGHNT and CDR2 is FRNRAP in the germline V gene. The ends were cut back, 4 bases at V and 9 bases at J, with 22 bases in the middle. For the CDR3, the DNA is TGTGCTAGTGGTTCCTCTCTTAGGGACTCGCACCGGCAGTACTTC. It yields the protein CASGSSLRDSHRQYF.

V gene TRBV30 combines with J gene TRBJ2-5, with 10 bases identical to TRBD2. This CDR3 region has 18 residues. Losses at the gene ends were 0 bases for V and 3 bases for J; bases not matched to a gene: 13. Germline CDR1 and CDR2: GTSNPN and SVGIG (reference sequence). The CDR3: CAWSVNSGRRGGKETQYF. For the CDR3, the DNA is TGTGCCTGGAGTGTTAATAGCGGGAGGCGAGGCGGCAAAGAGACCCAGTACTTC.

The chain has TRBV7-2 and TRBJ1-5; D not resolved. The germline CDR1 and CDR2 sequences are SGHTA and FQGNSA. The CDR3 covers 15 residues. Trimming stripped 0 bases from V and 0 bases from J, with 6 bases between. Written as DNA, the CDR3 is TGTGCCAGCAGCTTAGCGCAGGATAGCAATCAGCCCCAGCATTTT. Translating gives CASSLAQDSNQPQHF.

The chain employs TRBV28 and TRBJ2-5; 7 nucleotides agree with TRBD1. Trimming took 2 bases from V and 14 from J; bases not matched to a gene: 11. Germline values: CDR1 MDHEN, CDR2 SYDVKM. This CDR3 comprises 13 residues. CDR3 nucleotides: TGTGCCAGCAGTTTAGGGGACAGTTATGACCTATACTTC. Its protein is CASSLGDSYDLYF.

The chain uses TRBV29-1 and TRBJ2-5; TRBD2 matches at 11 bases. Per germline, CDR1 SQVTM and CDR2 ANQGSEA. The CDR3 has 18 amino acids. Trimming at V came to 2 bases and at J to 2 bases, leaving 13 bases not matched to a gene. This CDR3 reads CSVETPPSSGRKQETQYF. The CDR3 DNA reads as TGCAGCGTTGAAACCCCCCCCTCTAGCGGGAGGAAGCAAGAGACCCAGTACTTC.

This clone turned up a few times. V is TRBV13 and J is TRBJ2-1; 14 bases align to TRBD2. Germline values: CDR1 PRHDT, CDR2 FYEKMQ (reference sequence). V lost 5 bases, J lost 8 bases, and 11 bases stayed unmatched. There are 17 residues in the CDR3. The CDR3 here is CASSPQGLAGVRHEQFF. The CDR3 nucleotides read TGTGCCAGCAGCCCCCAGGGACTAGCGGGAGTCCGGCATGAGCAGTTCTTC. Supplemented by reference TRBV13 and TRBJ2-1, the full variable domain reads AAGVIQSPRHLIKEKRETATLKCYPIPRHDTVYWYQQGPGQDPQFLISFYEKMQSDKGSIPDRFSAQQFSDYHSELNMSSLELGDSALYFCASSPQGLAGVRHEQFFGPGTRLTVL.

This clone has just one count. The V and J genes are TRBV5-1 and TRBJ1-1; D possibly corresponds to TRBD1 (5 bases). CDR3 size: 18 residues. Germline V CDR1 and CDR2: SGHRS, YFSETQ. V lost 4 bases and J lost 1, with 23 bases in between. The DNA for the CDR3 is TGCGCCAGCAGCGCGACAGATTTAAAGCCGCCTAGGAACACTGAAGCTTTCTTT. This codes for CASSATDLKPPRNTEAFF.

The rearrangement links TRBV10-1 to TRBJ1-4, with unresolved D. The ends were cut back, 6 bases at V and 0 bases at J, with 11 bases in the middle. Germline V gives CDR1 WNHNN, CDR2 SYGVQD (reference sequence). This CDR3 comprises 15 residues. CDR3 region: CASSQTVSTNEKLFF. Here the CDR3 DNA reads TGCGCCAGCAGCCAAACTGTCTCAACTAATGAAAAACTGTTTTTT.